The 2 T cell receptor beta chains given below trace back to one sample, sequenced in a study of CD8 T cells in ankylosing spondylitis. TCRdb analysed the 5' RACE reads with MiXCR anew, one entry per CDR3 protein. This table has just under 550,000 distinct CDR3 sequences, about 13% appearing once. Which antigens these TCRs recognize remains unknown. Study-wide points: Eight or nine highly homologous variants formed a TCR beta motif that appeared characteristic of ankylosing spondylitis blood.

Sequenced input: blood, either unsorted or a sorted T cell fraction (not recorded which). These receptor sequences come from a male donor with ankylosing spondylitis.

The table lists this clonotype with a few counts. V usage is TRBV7-2 and J usage is TRBJ1-5; D is uncertain. The CDR3 extends over 13 amino acids. Deletions cut 2 bases from V and 3 bases from J, with 5 bases between. Germline V gene data show CDR1 as SGHTA and CDR2 as FQGNSA. The CDR3 DNA is TGTGCCAGCAGCTTAAGAGACAATCAGCCCCAGCATTTT. Translation: CASSLRDNQPQHF. The full variable domain, completed using reference TRBV7-2 and TRBJ1-5, is GAGVSQSPSNKVTEKGKDVELRCDPISGHTALYWYRQSLGQGLEFLIYFQGNSAPDKSGLPSDRFSAERTGGSVSTLTIQRTQQEDSAVYLCASSLRDNQPQHFGDGTRLSIL.

This clonotype was seen a handful of times. V is TRBV6-1 and J is TRBJ1-2; possible D gene TRBD1, 6 bases. The V end lost 7 bases, the J end lost 4 bases, and 19 bases lay between the germline ends. The germline gives CDR1 MNHNS, CDR2 SASEGT. The CDR3 is 15 amino acids. The chain's CDR3 is CASNTGISGSYGYTF. DNA for the CDR3: TGTGCCAGCAACACAGGGATATCCGGCAGCTATGGCTACACCTTC.